This is a list of T cell receptor beta chains from one sample in a study of CD8+CD57+ T cells in acquired aplastic anemia. From the reads, TCRdb called clonotypes with MiXCR, one entry per CDR3 protein. This sample yields approximately 470,000 distinct CDR3 sequences, of which around 30% are seen a single time; 0.7% to 1% belongs to the top ten. What was sequenced was sorted CD4+, CD8+, or CD8+CD57+ T cells (not recorded which) from PBMCs. The receptors come from a human donor with aplastic anemia. Both conserved end residues are part of each CDR3. D genes are given only for firm matches. Clone size is not always given. Where it is, it says once, few, many or a class for expanded clones.

CDR3nt	CDR3aa	j_gene	d_gene	abundance	v_gene
TGTGCCAGCAGCCAAGGATTCGGGGTCCCAGAGACCCAGTACTTC	CASSQGFGVPETQYF	TRBJ2-5	.	few	TRBV14
TGCAGTGCTGGTCGACGGGACTTCGGAGATACGCAGTATTTT	CSAGRRDFGDTQYF	TRBJ2-3	.	few	TRBV20-1
TGTGCCAGTACGGACAGGGAAGGAGGAAACACCATATATTTT	CASTDREGGNTIYF	TRBJ1-3	TRBD1	.	TRBV19
TGTGCCGGGGGGACAGGGTACCAAGAGACCCAGTACTTC	CAGGTGYQETQYF	TRBJ2-5	TRBD1	few	TRBV7-2
TGCAGCGTTTCGACAGGGAGGTTGACTGAAGCTTTCTTT	CSVSTGRLTEAFF	TRBJ1-1	TRBD1	once	TRBV29-1
TGTGCCAGCAGCCCAGGGGGGTGGAGGGGGCAAAACATTCAGTACTTC	CASSPGGWRGQNIQYF	TRBJ2-4	.	.	TRBV9
TGCGCCAGCAGCCGGTATGGCCGGGGGGAAGAGACCCAGTACTTC	CASSRYGRGEETQYF	TRBJ2-5	TRBD2	.	TRBV4-3
TGCGCCAGCAGCTTCGGAGAAGATTCACCCCTCCACTTT	CASSFGEDSPLHF	TRBJ1-6	.	.	TRBV5-1
TGTGCCAGCAGCGTAGACGAGATAGCCTCGGTAAAGACCCAGTACTTC	CASSVDEIASVKTQYF	TRBJ2-5	.	few	TRBV9
TGTGCCAGCAGCTTAAACAGCAATAATTCACCCCTCCACTTT	CASSLNSNNSPLHF	TRBJ1-6	.	few	TRBV11-3
TGTGCCAGCAGTGTTGACAGGGGTGGCTACGAGCAGTACTTC	CASSVDRGGYEQYF	TRBJ2-7	TRBD1	.	TRBV2
TGCAGCGTTGTCGGGGCCGACCGCCACACCTTC	CSVVGADRHTF	TRBJ1-2	.	many	TRBV29-1